Shown below are 26 T cell receptor beta chains from a single sample sequenced in a study of T cell responses to AZD1222 COVID-19 vaccine. Sequenced by immunoSEQ multiplex PCR; TCRdb stores in-frame clones only, minus some. The sample has around 99,000 clones, 70% to 90% seen once. The sample was peripheral blood, taken 28 days after the second AZD1222 dose. Receptor source: an adult who received the AZD1222 COVID-19 vaccine.

The V call is TRBV5-1, the J call TRBJ1-3, with D unresolved. The CDR3 totals 14 residues. Trimming cost V 1 base and J 4 bases, with 9 bases left between them. Germline CDR1 reads SGHRS; CDR2 reads YFSETQ. The CDR3 DNA reads as TGCGCCAGCAGCTTGCTGGGAGACGGAAACACCATATATTTT. Translated, it gives CASSLLGDGNTIYF.

This rearrangement joins TRBV4-3 to TRBJ2-3; D is unresolved. Germline loops: CDR1 LGHNA, CDR2 YSLEER. The CDR3 has 15 amino acids. V was trimmed by 0 bases and J by 0 bases, leaving 7 bases between them. CDR3 region: CASSQDPASTDTQYF. In DNA, the CDR3 is TGCGCCAGCAGCCAAGATCCGGCTAGCACAGATACGCAGTATTTT.

The chain couples TRBV29-1 to TRBJ1-3; D is unresolved. V lost 1 base and J lost 0, with 10 bases in between. This CDR3 comprises 15 residues. Germline V gene sequence: CDR1 SQVTM, CDR2 ANQGSEA. The CDR3 nucleotides read TGCAGCGTTGAAGCCTGGTCTCCCTCTGGAAACACCATATATTTT. It yields the protein CSVEAWSPSGNTIYF.

The chain combines TRBV3-1 (or the pseudogene TRBV3-2) with TRBJ1-1; 7 positions match TRBD1. This CDR3 has 13 residues. Germline trimming cut 6 bases from V and 10 bases from J; bases unmatched to any gene: 11. In germline, CDR1 is LGHDT, CDR2 YNNKEL (reference sequence). Here the CDR3 reads CASSRKTGRSAFF. CDR3 sequence (DNA): TGTGCCAGCAGTCGGAAGACAGGGAGGTCAGCTTTCTTT.

The V call is TRBV7-3, the J call TRBJ2-7; 9 bases match TRBD1. Germline values: CDR1 SGHTA, CDR2 FQGTGA. CDR3 size: 14 residues. The J segment lost 6 bases and the V segment lost 5 bases, leaving 8 bases of the junction unmatched. The CDR3 DNA reads TGTGCCAGCAGCCCCGGGACAGGGAATAGCGAGCAGTACTTC. Amino acid sequence: CASSPGTGNSEQYF. The variable domain in full, with the rest retrieved from reference TRBV7-3 and TRBJ2-7, is GAGVSQTPSNKVTEKGKYVELRCDPISGHTALYWYRQSLGQGPEFLIYFQGTGAADDSGLPNDRFFAVRPEGSVSTLKIQRTERGDSAVYLCASSPGTGNSEQYFGPGTRLTVT.

The V call is TRBV7-8, the J call TRBJ1-1, with TRBD1 as a possible D gene (5 bases). This CDR3 contains 12 residues. From germline, CDR1 is SGHVS and CDR2 FQNEAQ. The V and J ends lost 5 bases and 4 bases respectively, with 8 bases between them. The CDR3 DNA sequence: TGTGCCAGCAGCCCAGGGTTCACTGAAGCTTTCTTT. Its protein is CASSPGFTEAFF.

The V and J genes are TRBV14 and TRBJ2-3; D not certain. Trimming removed 1 base at V and 1 base at J, with 3 bases between. This CDR3 has 13 amino acids. The germline V gene has CDR1 SGHDN and CDR2 FVKESK. The CDR3 protein is CASSQARTDTQYF. DNA of the CDR3: TGTGCCAGCAGCCAAGCTCGCACAGATACGCAGTATTTT.

The chain has TRBV9 and TRBJ1-6, with TRBD1 identical over 7 bases. J lost 5 bases, V lost 3 bases, and 5 bases had no gene match. The CDR3 runs to 15 residues. Germline CDR1 and CDR2: SGDLS and YYNGEE. The CDR3 DNA reads TGTGCCAGCAGCGCAGGGACAGCCCATAATTCACCCCTCCACTTT. Translated, it gives CASSAGTAHNSPLHF.

This chain connects TRBV4-2 to TRBJ1-4; 12 bases are shared with TRBD1. CDR1 LGHNA and CDR2 YNFKEQ come from the germline V gene. J gave up 5 bases and V 2 bases, and 6 bases lay outside the gene matches. The CDR3 length is 17 residues. CDR3 protein: CASSQTPGTGGNEKLFF. In DNA form, the CDR3 reads TGTGCCAGCAGCCAAACCCCCGGGACAGGGGGCAATGAAAAACTGTTTTTT.

This clone came up once. The V call is TRBV6-4, the J call TRBJ2-5, with TRBD1 as a possible D gene (6 bases). V was trimmed by 4 bases and J by 0 bases, leaving 15 bases between them. This CDR3 spans 16 amino acids. Germline CDR1 reads MRHNA; CDR2 reads SNTAGT. This CDR3 is CASSAPLDRHQETQYF. In DNA form, the CDR3 reads TGTGCCAGCAGTGCCCCACTGGACAGACACCAAGAGACCCAGTACTTC.

The chain has TRBV12-2 and TRBJ2-1. TRBV12-2 is designated a pseudogene. The CDR3 is 10 residues long. The CDR3, as DNA: TGTGCAAGTCGCGACAATGAGCAGTTCTTC. Translating gives CASRDNEQFF.

CDR3 bases: TGTGCCAGCAGCTCGGCCCTCTCGGGTGAGCAGTTCTTC. This sequence encodes CASSSALSGEQFF. The chain combines TRBV4-2 with TRBJ2-1; no clear D. With 5 bases removed from V and 9 bases from J, the gap between germline ends came to 14 bases. Per the germline V gene, CDR1 is LGHNA and CDR2 is YNFKEQ. This CDR3 contains 13 residues.

J is TRBJ1-1 and V is TRBV29-1; 8 bases are a match to TRBD1. The CDR3 consists of 13 residues. Losses at the gene ends were 7 bases for V and 5 bases for J; bases not matched to a gene: 9. The germline gives CDR1 SQVTM, CDR2 ANQGSEA. The CDR3 protein is CSANTQGGTEAFF. The CDR3 region has the DNA TGCAGCGCTAACACACAGGGGGGTACTGAAGCTTTCTTT.

The chain carries TRBV5-1 and TRBJ1-6; D is perhaps TRBD1 (5 bases). Trimming took 3 bases from V and 7 from J, leaving 14 bases between them. Germline values: CDR1 SGHRS, CDR2 YFSETQ. The CDR3 totals 15 residues. The CDR3 loop reads CASSWEGHANSPLHF. CDR3 DNA: TGCGCCAGCAGCTGGGAGGGGCACGCAAATTCACCCCTCCACTTT.

The sample holds one count of this clone. V is TRBV6-2 or TRBV6-3 and J is TRBJ2-1, with a weak D call TRBD2 (6 bases). The V end lost 6 bases, the J end lost 7 bases, and 16 bases lay between the germline ends. The CDR3 covers 14 residues. Germline values: CDR1 MNHEY, CDR2 SVGEGT. The CDR3 reads CASSRDFPGNEQFF. The CDR3 DNA follows: TGTGCCAGCAGCCGGGACTTCCCGGGGAATGAGCAGTTCTTC.

The gene calls are TRBV4-3 and TRBJ2-2, with TRBD2 matching 7 bases. The J segment lost 7 bases and the V segment lost 0 bases, leaving 5 bases of the junction unmatched. The germline gives CDR1 LGHNA, CDR2 YSLEER. This CDR3 is built from 15 residues. CDR3 residues: CASSQDRGVSGELFF. In DNA, the CDR3 is TGCGCCAGCAGCCAAGATCGGGGGGTGAGCGGGGAGCTGTTTTTT.

The genes are TRBV9 and TRBJ1-5, with 9 bases matching TRBD1. The trim removed 0 bases at V and 2 bases at J, leaving 0 bases unmatched. The CDR3 is 15 residues long. Germline CDR1 is SGDLS and CDR2 is YYNGEE. The CDR3 loop reads CASSVGQGGNQPQHF. CDR3 DNA sequence: TGTGCCAGCAGCGTAGGACAGGGGGGCAATCAGCCCCAGCATTTT.

The chain is built from TRBV5-1 and TRBJ2-1; TRBD2 aligns across 7 bases. This CDR3 is built from 13 residues. Germline CDR1 is SGHRS and CDR2 is YFSETQ. V shed 0 bases and J 9 bases; nucleotides not matched to a gene: 3. The CDR3 region has the DNA TGCGCCAGCAGCTTGGCCTCGGGGGGTGAGCAGTTCTTC. It translates to CASSLASGGEQFF.

V gene TRBV6-5 combines with J gene TRBJ1-2; D remains unclear. Germline-derived CDR1 and CDR2 are MNHEY and SVGAGI. The V end was cut by 0 bases, the J end by 2 bases, with 7 bases between. The CDR3 sequence is 14 residues long. This CDR3 reads CASSYSAVNYGYTF. CDR3 bases: TGTGCCAGCAGTTACTCGGCGGTAAACTATGGCTACACCTTC.

A word on this clone: Distinct nucleotide sequences in the sample also encode this CDR3. This sequence joins TRBV12-3 or TRBV12-4 and TRBJ1-4, with D perhaps matching TRBD1 (5 bases). V lost 5 bases and J 8 bases, leaving 9 bases between the germline ends. This CDR3 contains 12 residues. CDR3 nucleotide sequence: TGTGCCAGCAGTAGAGCAGGGGAAAAACTGTTTTTT. This codes for CASSRAGEKLFF.

The chain combines TRBV28 with TRBJ2-1; D remains ambiguous. CDR3 length equals 13 residues. The ends were cut back, 6 bases at V and 5 bases at J, with 11 bases in the middle. Germline V lookup: CDR1 MDHEN, CDR2 SYDVKM. The CDR3 spells CASRRDPNNEQFF. The CDR3 DNA follows: TGTGCCAGCAGGAGAGACCCCAACAATGAGCAGTTCTTC.

This chain links TRBV19 with TRBJ2-7; D gene uncertain. This CDR3 has 14 amino acids. The germline V gene has CDR1 LNHDA and CDR2 SQIVND (reference sequence). The V gene lost 5 bases and the J gene lost 0 bases, with 11 bases spanning the gap. CDR3 DNA sequence: TGTGCCAGTAGTCCCCAGGCCGCCTCCTACGAGCAGTACTTC. Its protein is CASSPQAASYEQYF.

This clone came up many times. The V call is TRBV27, the J call TRBJ1-2, with unresolved D. Germline V gene lookup returns CDR1 MNHEY and CDR2 SMNVEV (reference sequence). V was clipped by 5 bases and J by 8 bases, with 12 bases between them. The CDR3 runs 12 residues. CDR3: CASSPDRTGYTF. CDR3 sequence (DNA): TGTGCCAGCAGTCCCGACCGTACGGGCTACACCTTC.

In its sample, this clone was seen once. The V gene is TRBV4-3, the J gene TRBJ2-1; TRBD1 agrees at 9 bases. CDR1 is LGHNA and CDR2 is YSLEER in the germline V gene. V shed 0 bases and J 2 bases; nucleotides not matched to a gene: 2. This CDR3 spans 16 amino acids. CDR3: CASSQDRDRAYNEQFF. DNA of the CDR3: TGCGCCAGCAGCCAAGACCGGGACAGGGCCTACAATGAGCAGTTCTTC.

The chain combines TRBV7-9 with TRBJ2-7; TRBD2 agrees at 12 bases. There are 16 residues in the CDR3. With V trimmed by 3 bases and J by 4 bases, 7 bases remained unmatched. Germline CDR1 reads SEHNR; CDR2 reads FQNEAQ (reference sequence). In DNA form, the CDR3 reads TGTGCCAGCAGCTTTAACCCTAGCGGGGGGGCTTACGAGCAGTACTTC. It encodes CASSFNPSGGAYEQYF.

The chain joins TRBV28 to TRBJ1-2; 8 bases are a match to TRBD1. The V segment lost 3 bases and the J segment 5 bases; nucleotides outside the gene matches: 5. The CDR3 contains 14 residues. CDR1 is MDHEN, CDR2 SYDVKM, per germline. This chain's CDR3 is CASSLPRTGYGYTF. Here the CDR3 DNA reads TGTGCCAGCAGTTTGCCTAGGACAGGGTATGGCTACACCTTC.